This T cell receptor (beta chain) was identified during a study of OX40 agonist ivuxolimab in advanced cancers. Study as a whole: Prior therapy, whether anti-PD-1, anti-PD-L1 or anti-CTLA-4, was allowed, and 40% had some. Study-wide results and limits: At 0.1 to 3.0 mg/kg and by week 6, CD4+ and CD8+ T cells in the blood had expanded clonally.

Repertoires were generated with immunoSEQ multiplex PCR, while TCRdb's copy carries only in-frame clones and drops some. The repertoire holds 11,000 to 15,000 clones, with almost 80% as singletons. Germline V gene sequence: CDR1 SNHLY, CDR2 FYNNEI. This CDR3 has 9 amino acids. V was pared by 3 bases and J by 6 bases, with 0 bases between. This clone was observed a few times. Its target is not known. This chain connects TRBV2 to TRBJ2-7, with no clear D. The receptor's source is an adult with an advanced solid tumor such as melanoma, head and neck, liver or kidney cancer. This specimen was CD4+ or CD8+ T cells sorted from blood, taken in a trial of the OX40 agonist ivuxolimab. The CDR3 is CASSDEQYF. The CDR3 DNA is TGTGCCAGCAGTGACGAGCAGTACTTC.